This T cell receptor (beta chain) is drawn from a study of OX40 agonist ivuxolimab in advanced cancers. The study, taken as a whole, reports: CD4+ and CD8+ T cells in blood underwent clonal expansion by week 6 at 0.1 to 3.0 mg/kg.

Clones were sequenced by immunoSEQ multiplex PCR, and TCRdb holds only the in-frame ones, with some missing. The sample shows 30,000 to 40,000 clones, more than 70% of them seen only once. Notes on this clone: Its antigen is not identified.

Peripheral blood came from all dose cohorts at three timepoints. The CDR3 consists of 15 residues. CDR1 is SGHTA, CDR2 FQGTGA, per germline. V shed 3 bases and J 7 bases; nucleotides not matched to a gene: 8. The source was CD4+ or CD8+ T cells sorted from blood, collected in a trial of the OX40 agonist ivuxolimab. V and J are TRBV7-3 and TRBJ2-7, with TRBD2 matching 11 bases. The sequence came from an adult with an advanced solid tumor such as melanoma, head and neck, liver or kidney cancer. CDR3 nucleotide sequence: TGTGCCAGCAGCTTCGGGACTAGCGGACCCTGGGAGCAGTACTTC. Translated: CASSFGTSGPWEQYF.